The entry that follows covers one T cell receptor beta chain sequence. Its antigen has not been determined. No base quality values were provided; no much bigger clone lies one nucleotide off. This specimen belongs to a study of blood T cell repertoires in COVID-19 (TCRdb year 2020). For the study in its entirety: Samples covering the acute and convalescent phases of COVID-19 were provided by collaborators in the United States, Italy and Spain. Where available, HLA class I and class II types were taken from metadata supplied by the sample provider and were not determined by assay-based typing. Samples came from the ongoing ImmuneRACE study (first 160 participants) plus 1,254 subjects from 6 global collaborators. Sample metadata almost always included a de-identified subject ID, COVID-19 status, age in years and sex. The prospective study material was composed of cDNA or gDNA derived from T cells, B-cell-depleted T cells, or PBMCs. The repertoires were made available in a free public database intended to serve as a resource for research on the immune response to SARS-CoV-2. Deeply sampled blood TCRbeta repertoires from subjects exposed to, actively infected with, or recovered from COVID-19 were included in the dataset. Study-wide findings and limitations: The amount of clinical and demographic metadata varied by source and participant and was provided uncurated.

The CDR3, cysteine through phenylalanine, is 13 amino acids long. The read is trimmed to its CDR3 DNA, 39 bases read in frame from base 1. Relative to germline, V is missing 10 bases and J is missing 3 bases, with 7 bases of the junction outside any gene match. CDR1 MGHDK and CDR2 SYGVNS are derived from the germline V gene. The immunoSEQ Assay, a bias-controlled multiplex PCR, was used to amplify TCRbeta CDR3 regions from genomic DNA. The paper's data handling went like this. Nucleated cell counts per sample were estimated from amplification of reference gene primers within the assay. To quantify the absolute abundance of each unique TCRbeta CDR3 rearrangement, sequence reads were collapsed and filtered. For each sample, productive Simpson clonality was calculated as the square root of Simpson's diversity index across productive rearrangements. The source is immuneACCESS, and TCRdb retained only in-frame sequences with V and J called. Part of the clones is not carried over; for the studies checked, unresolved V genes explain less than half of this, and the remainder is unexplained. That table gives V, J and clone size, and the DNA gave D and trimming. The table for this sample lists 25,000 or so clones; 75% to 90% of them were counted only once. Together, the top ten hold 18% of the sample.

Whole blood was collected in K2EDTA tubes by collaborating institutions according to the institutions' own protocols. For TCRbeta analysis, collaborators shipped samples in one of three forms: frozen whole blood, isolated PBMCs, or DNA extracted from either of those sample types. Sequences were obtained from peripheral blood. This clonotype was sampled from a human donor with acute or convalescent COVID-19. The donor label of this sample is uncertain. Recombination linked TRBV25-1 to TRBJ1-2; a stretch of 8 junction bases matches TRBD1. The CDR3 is CATQDRVDYGYTF. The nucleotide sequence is TGTGCCACCCAGGACAGGGTGGACTATGGCTACACCTTC.